The present T cell receptor beta chain was sequenced within a study of PD-1 blockade in mismatch repair-deficient tumors. Study details: Enrolled 2013-2016, patients had progressing, pretreated mismatch repair-deficient cancers of 12 types. General study findings and limits: Tumor-resident clones, often undetectable pretreatment in blood, expanded then contracted after pembrolizumab.

As to this clone: Its matching antigen is unknown.

Germline CDR1 and CDR2: MGHRA and YSYEKL. The CDR3 covers 15 residues. V was shortened by 5 bases and J by 4 bases, with 15 bases between the two germline ends. PCR or immunohistochemistry showed mismatch repair deficiency in every enrolled patient. A few pembrolizumab responders had their TCRs sequenced. Assay: immunoSEQ multiplex PCR; the TCRdb copy retains only in-frame clones and omits some. The table records approximately 60,000 clones, approximately 88% of them present only once. The sequence was collected from an adult with mismatch repair-deficient cancer. Sequences were derived from peripheral blood, sampled 52 weeks after starting pembrolizumab. The chain couples TRBV4-1 to TRBJ2-1; D remains ambiguous. Written as DNA, the CDR3 is TGCGCCAGCAGCTCGACCTCCTCCCAGTACAATGAGCAGTTCTTC. This encodes CASSSTSSQYNEQFF.